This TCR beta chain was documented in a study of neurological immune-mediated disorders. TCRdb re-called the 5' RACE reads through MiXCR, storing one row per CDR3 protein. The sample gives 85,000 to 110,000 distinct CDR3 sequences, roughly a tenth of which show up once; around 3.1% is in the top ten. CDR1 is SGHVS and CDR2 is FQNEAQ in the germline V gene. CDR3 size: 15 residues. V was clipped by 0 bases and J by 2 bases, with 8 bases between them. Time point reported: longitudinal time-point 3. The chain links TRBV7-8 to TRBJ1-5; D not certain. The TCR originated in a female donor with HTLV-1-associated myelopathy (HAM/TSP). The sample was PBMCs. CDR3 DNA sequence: TGTGCCAGCAGCTTAGCGGCAAGGGGCAATCAGCCCCAGCATTTT. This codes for CASSLAARGNQPQHF.